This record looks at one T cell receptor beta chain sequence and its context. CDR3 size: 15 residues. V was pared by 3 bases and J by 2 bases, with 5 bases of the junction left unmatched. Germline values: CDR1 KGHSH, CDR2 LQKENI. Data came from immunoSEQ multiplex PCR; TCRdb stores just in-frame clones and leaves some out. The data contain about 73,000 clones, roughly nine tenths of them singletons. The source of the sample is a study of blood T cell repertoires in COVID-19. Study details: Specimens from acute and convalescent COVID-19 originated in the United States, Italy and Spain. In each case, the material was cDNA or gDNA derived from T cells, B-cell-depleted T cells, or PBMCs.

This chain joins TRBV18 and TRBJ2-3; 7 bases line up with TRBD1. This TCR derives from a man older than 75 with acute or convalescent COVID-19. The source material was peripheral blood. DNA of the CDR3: TGTGCCAGCTCACCGACAGGGCTCTACACAGATACGCAGTATTTT. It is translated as CASSPTGLYTDTQYF.